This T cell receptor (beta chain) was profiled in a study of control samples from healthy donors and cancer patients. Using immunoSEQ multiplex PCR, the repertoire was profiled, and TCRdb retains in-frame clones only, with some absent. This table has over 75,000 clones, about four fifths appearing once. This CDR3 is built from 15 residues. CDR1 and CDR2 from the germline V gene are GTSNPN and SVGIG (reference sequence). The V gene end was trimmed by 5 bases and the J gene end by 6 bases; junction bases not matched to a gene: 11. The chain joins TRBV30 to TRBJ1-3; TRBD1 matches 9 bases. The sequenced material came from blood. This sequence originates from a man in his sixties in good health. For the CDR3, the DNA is TGTGCCTGGGAGGACAGGGGTCCCCCGTTAAACACCATATATTTT. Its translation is CAWEDRGPPLNTIYF. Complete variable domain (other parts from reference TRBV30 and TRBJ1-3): SQTIHQWPATLVQPVGSPLSLECTVEGTSNPNLYWYRQAAGRGLQLLFYSVGIGQISSEVPQNLSASRPQDRQFILSSKKLLLSDSGFYLCAWEDRGPPLNTIYFGEGSWLTVV.